These 15 T cell receptor beta chains came from one sample sequenced in a study of beta chain features in type 1 diabetes. Of the isolated RNA, all was reverse transcribed, and so the sequenced material was expressed TCRB transcripts. Repertoires were generated with immunoSEQ multiplex PCR, while TCRdb's copy carries only in-frame clones and drops some. The profile covers approximately 470,000 clones, with around 30% appearing a single time and around 0.065% taken by the ten largest. Sample: naive CD4+ T cells from blood. All receptors come from a man between 18 and 29 years old in good health.

This chain uses TRBV1 with TRBJ1-3; the D segment call TRBD1 is taken from the table without a DNA check. TRBV1 is annotated as a pseudogene. This CDR3 region has 17 residues. This CDR3 is CTSSQDELQDPLNTIYF. CDR3 coding DNA: TGCACCAGCAGCCAAGATGAGTTACAGGACCCACTCAACACCATATATTTT.

This clone was picked up one time. The CDR3: CASSLVPGLAKNIQYF. CDR3 DNA sequence: TGTGCCAGCAGCTTGGTGCCAGGCCTAGCCAAAAACATTCAGTACTTC. The J gene is TRBJ2-4, the V gene TRBV5-6; D remains ambiguous. This CDR3 region has 16 residues. Germline loops: CDR1 SGHDT, CDR2 YYEEEE. Trimming cost V 0 bases and J 0 bases, with 10 bases left between them.

This clone has just a few counts. The V call is TRBV29-1, the J call TRBJ2-5; a weak D match, TRBD2 (5 bases). The length of the CDR3 is 12 residues. Germline CDR1 and CDR2: SQVTM and ANQGSEA. Trimming stripped 5 bases from V and 3 bases from J, with 10 bases between. CDR3 nucleotide sequence: TGCAGCGTTAAACGAGCGGAAGAGACCCAGTACTTC. The encoded protein is CSVKRAEETQYF.

This clone has just a few counts. V usage is TRBV29-1 and J usage is TRBJ1-2; tentative D call: TRBD1 (6 bases). CDR1 is SQVTM and CDR2 is ANQGSEA in the germline V gene. V was cut by 7 bases and J by 1 base, with 13 bases left in between. The CDR3 length is 13 residues. The CDR3 sequence is CSATGTLNYGYTF. CDR3 in DNA: TGCAGCGCCACCGGGACACTTAACTATGGCTACACCTTC.

The CDR3 DNA reads TGCAGCTGCGGGGGGGGAGGAGAGACCCAGTACTTC. Amino acid sequence: CSCGGGGETQYF. This chain joins TRBV29-1 and TRBJ2-5; TRBD2 matches 9 bases. Per the germline V gene, CDR1 is SQVTM and CDR2 is ANQGSEA. This CDR3 has 12 residues. The ends lost 8 bases at V and 4 bases at J; junction bases unmatched: 5.

The chain employs TRBV6-6 and TRBJ2-7; D gene unclear. The germline V gene encodes CDR1 MNHNY and CDR2 SVGAGI (reference sequence). The ends were cut back, 2 bases at V and 7 bases at J, with 9 bases in the middle. The CDR3 is 12 residues long. CDR3 in amino acids: CASSYPEWEQYF. The CDR3 DNA sequence: TGTGCCAGCAGTTACCCCGAGTGGGAGCAGTACTTC.

V usage is TRBV30 and J usage is TRBJ1-4, with a tentative D call TRBD1 (5 bases). The germline V and J ends were trimmed by 0 bases and 14 bases, with 13 bases remaining between them. CDR3 size: 12 residues. Germline V gene data show CDR1 as GTSNPN and CDR2 as SVGIG (reference sequence). For the CDR3, the DNA is TGTGCCTGGAGTGTACCGGCCGGGACCCTGTTTTTT. Its protein is CAWSVPAGTLFF.

A remark on this clone: Other DNA sequences in the same sample also yield this CDR3. V usage is TRBV25-1 and J usage is TRBJ1-4; no firm D call. The V and J ends lost 2 bases and 7 bases respectively, with 2 bases between them. The CDR3 covers 11 residues. The germline CDR1 and CDR2 sequences are MGHDK and SYGVNS. The CDR3 DNA sequence: TGTGCCAGCAGTGAACGTGAAAAACTGTTTTTT. This encodes CASSEREKLFF.

This clone was recorded a few times. This chain uses TRBV5-1 with TRBJ2-2; TRBD1 might be the D (5 bases). The CDR3 spans 15 residues. Germline V gene sequence: CDR1 SGHRS, CDR2 YFSETQ. Trimming pared 0 bases from V and 5 bases from J, leaving 11 bases between. The CDR3 nucleotides read TGCGCCAGCAGCTTGGCCGCCAGGGCGACCGGGGAGCTGTTTTTT. Amino acid sequence: CASSLAARATGELFF.

This clone was detected only a few times. The chain couples TRBV9 to TRBJ2-3; D is ambiguous. Germline CDR1 is SGDLS and CDR2 is YYNGEE. Between the trimmed V and J ends, which lost 3 bases and 5 bases, there was a span of 7 bases. The CDR3 runs 12 residues. This chain's CDR3 is CASSETGDTQYF. Here the CDR3 DNA reads TGTGCCAGCAGCGAGACTGGAGATACGCAGTATTTT.

The rearrangement joins TRBV29-1 to TRBJ2-1; TRBD2 aligns across 10 bases. CDR1 and CDR2 from the germline V gene are SQVTM and ANQGSEA. J lost 6 bases, V lost 3 bases, and 5 bases had no gene match. This CDR3 spans 14 amino acids. CDR3 sequence (DNA): TGCAGCGTTGAGTCCAGCGGGAGGGCCAATGAGCAGTTCTTC. Its translation is CSVESSGRANEQFF.

This clone appeared a few times. This chain connects TRBV28 to TRBJ2-7, with TRBD2 matching over 12 bases. After removal of 10 bases from V and 2 bases from J, the junction contained 6 bases not matched to a gene. This CDR3 contains 14 residues. CDR1 MDHEN and CDR2 SYDVKM come from the germline V gene. The CDR3 sequence is CAIVGLAGTYEQYF. For the CDR3, the DNA is TGTGCCATCGTCGGACTAGCGGGAACCTACGAGCAGTACTTC.

This clone was detected only once. This chain joins TRBV11-1 and TRBJ2-5, with 8 bases fitting TRBD2. The CDR3 spans 15 residues. With V trimmed by 4 bases and J by 4 bases, 8 bases remained unmatched. The germline CDR1 and CDR2 sequences are SGHAT and FQDESV (reference sequence). As DNA, the CDR3 is TGTGCCAGCAGCTCCTCCACTAGCGGAACAGAGACCCAGTACTTC. As protein: CASSSSTSGTETQYF. Full variable domain (rest looked up from reference TRBV11-1 and TRBJ2-5): EAEVAQSPRYKITEKSQAVAFWCDPISGHATLYWYRQILGQGPELLVQFQDESVVDDSQLPKDRFSAERLKGVDSTLKIQPAELGDSAMYLCASSSSTSGTETQYFGPGTRLLVL.

The gene calls are TRBV7-9 and TRBJ1-1; D not certain. This CDR3 is 12 amino acids long. The V end lost 5 bases, the J end lost 11 bases, and 15 bases lay between the germline ends. Germline CDR1 SEHNR, CDR2 FQNEAQ (reference sequence). CDR3 nucleotide sequence: TGTGCCAGCAGCAATGGCCCGGGTGGGGCTTTCTTT. Translation: CASSNGPGGAFF.

This clone came up a few times. V and J are TRBV5-1 and TRBJ2-2, with unresolved D. The CDR3 runs 17 residues. Germline-derived CDR1 and CDR2 are SGHRS and YFSETQ. The V end was cut by 0 bases, the J end by 1 base, with 13 bases between. CDR3 sequence reads: CASSLADSSENTGELFF. CDR3 sequence (DNA): TGCGCCAGCAGCTTGGCCGATTCTTCGGAGAACACCGGGGAGCTGTTTTTT.